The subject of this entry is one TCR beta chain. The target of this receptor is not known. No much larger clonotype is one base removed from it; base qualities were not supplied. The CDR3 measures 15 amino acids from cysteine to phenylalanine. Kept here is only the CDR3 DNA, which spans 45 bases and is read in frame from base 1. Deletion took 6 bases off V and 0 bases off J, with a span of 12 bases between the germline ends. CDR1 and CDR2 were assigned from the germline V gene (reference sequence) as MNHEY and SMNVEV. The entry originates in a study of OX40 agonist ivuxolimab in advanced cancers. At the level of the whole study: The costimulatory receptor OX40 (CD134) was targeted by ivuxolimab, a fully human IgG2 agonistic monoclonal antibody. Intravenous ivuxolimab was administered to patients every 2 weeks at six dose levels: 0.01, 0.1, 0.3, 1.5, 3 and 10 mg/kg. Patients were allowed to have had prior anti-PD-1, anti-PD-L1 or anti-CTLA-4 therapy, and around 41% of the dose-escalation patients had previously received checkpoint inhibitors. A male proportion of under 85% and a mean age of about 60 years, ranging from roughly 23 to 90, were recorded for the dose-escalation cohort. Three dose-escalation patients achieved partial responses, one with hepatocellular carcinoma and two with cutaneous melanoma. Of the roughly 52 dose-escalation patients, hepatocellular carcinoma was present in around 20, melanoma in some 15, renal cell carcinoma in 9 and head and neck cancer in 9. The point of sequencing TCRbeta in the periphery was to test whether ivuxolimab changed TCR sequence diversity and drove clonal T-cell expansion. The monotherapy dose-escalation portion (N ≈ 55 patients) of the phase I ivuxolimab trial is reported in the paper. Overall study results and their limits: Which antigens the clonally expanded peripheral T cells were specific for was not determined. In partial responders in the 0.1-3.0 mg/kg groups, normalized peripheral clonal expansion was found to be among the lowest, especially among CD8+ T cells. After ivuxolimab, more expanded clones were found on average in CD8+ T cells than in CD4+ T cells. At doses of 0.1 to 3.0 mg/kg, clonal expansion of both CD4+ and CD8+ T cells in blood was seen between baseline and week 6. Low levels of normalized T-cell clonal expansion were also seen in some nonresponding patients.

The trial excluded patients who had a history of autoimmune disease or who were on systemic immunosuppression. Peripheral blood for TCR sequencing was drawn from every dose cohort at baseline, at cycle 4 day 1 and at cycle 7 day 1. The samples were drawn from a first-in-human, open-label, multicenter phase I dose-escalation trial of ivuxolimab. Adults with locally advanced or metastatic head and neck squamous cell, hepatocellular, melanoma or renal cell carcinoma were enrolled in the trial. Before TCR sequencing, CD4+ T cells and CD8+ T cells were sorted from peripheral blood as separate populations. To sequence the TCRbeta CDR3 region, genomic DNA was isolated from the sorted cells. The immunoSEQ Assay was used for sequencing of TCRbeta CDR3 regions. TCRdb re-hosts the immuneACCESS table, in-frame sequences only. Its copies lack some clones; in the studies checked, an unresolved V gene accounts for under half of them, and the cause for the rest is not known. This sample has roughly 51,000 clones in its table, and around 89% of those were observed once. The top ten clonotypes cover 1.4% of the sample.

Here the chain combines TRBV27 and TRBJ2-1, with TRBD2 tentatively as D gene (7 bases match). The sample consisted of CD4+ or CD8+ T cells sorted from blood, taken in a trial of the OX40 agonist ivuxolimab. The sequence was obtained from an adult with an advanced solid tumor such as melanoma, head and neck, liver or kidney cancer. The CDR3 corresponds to CASSRGALSYNEQFF. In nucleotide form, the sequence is TGTGCCAGCAGCCGGGGGGCCCTCTCCTACAATGAGCAGTTCTTC.